Listed here is a single T cell receptor (beta chain). Over 8 ml fresh peripheral blood yielded the PBMCs. The source material, RNA transcripts, was used to amplify TCR beta CDR3 regions. The HTBI primer set was used in a first-round RT-PCR of the TCR CDR3. A single record per CDR3 protein comes from TCRdb applying MiXCR to the multiplex PCR reads. The sample holds about 380,000 distinct CDR3 sequences, approximately 15% seen once. The data derive from a study of T cells in Graves' hyperthyroidism and ophthalmopathy. This TCR came from a man aged 25-45 years with Graves' hyperthyroidism that later progressed to Graves' ophthalmopathy. Sequencing was performed on blood.

CDR3 region: CATGQYSNQPQHF. The DNA for the CDR3 is TGTGCCACTGGACAGTATAGCAATCAGCCCCAGCATTTT. This sequence joins TRBV27 and TRBJ1-5, with D maybe TRBD1 (6 bases). V was trimmed by 10 bases and J by 0 bases, leaving 10 bases between them. Germline CDR1 and CDR2: MNHEY and SMNVEV (reference sequence). CDR3 length: 13 residues.